These 5 T cell receptor beta chains were sequenced from one sample in a study of cytomegalovirus exposure and HLA in healthy donors. With 60 Vbeta and 13 Jbeta primers, the PCR was carried out. Generated by immunoSEQ multiplex PCR, the TCRdb table keeps only in-frame clones and is missing some. This sample's clone table lists around 100,000 clones. Material for sequencing was PBMCs. These receptors were taken from a man in his forties in good health and CMV-seropositive.

The V gene is TRBV28, the J gene TRBJ2-7, with a weak D call TRBD2 (5 bases). Trimming left V 2 bases short and J 2 bases short, with 10 bases between. Per the germline V gene, CDR1 is MDHEN and CDR2 is SYDVKM. The CDR3 contains 14 residues. The chain's CDR3 is CASSLAGKTYEQYF. Here the CDR3 DNA reads TGTGCCAGCAGTTTAGCGGGCAAAACCTACGAGCAGTACTTC.

V usage is TRBV7-5 and J usage is TRBJ2-7; whether TRBD2, the table's D call, matches the DNA was not checked. TRBV7-5 is flagged as a pseudogene. The CDR3 extends over 14 amino acids. The CDR3 nucleotides are TGTGCCAGAAGCTTAGTTAAGCATAACTACGAGCAGTACTTC. Protein product: CARSLVKHNYEQYF.

The CDR3 region has the DNA TGTGCCAGCAGCCGCAGCGGGAGTATCTACGAGCAGTACTTC. This codes for CASSRSGSIYEQYF. The chain combines TRBV5-5 with TRBJ2-7; 8 nucleotides match TRBD2. The junction had 6 bases not matched to a gene; V was cut back by 4 bases and J by 3 bases. The V gene's germline CDR1 is SGHKS and CDR2 YYEKEE (reference sequence). The CDR3 sequence is 14 residues long. The full variable domain, in which reference TRBV5-5 and TRBJ2-7 provide the parts outside the CDR3, is DAGVTQSPTHLIKTRGQQVTLRCSPISGHKSVSWYQQVLGQGPQFIFQYYEKEERGRGNFPDRFSARQFPNYSSELNVNALLLGDSALYLCASSRSGSIYEQYFGPGTRLTVT.

The CDR3 here is CASSFVGALETQYF. The DNA for the CDR3 is TGTGCCAGCAGTTTTGTTGGGGCTTTGGAGACCCAGTACTTC. V is TRBV2 and J is TRBJ2-5; a weak D match, TRBD1 (5 bases). Germline V gives CDR1 SNHLY, CDR2 FYNNEI. V was shortened by 5 bases and J by 5 bases, with 15 bases between the two germline ends. CDR3 length: 14 amino acids.

This chain uses TRBV7-8 with TRBJ2-1, with 7 bases fitting TRBD2. The germline CDR1 and CDR2 sequences are SGHVS and FQNEAQ. The CDR3 runs to 14 residues. The V gene end was trimmed by 2 bases and the J gene end by 8 bases; junction bases not matched to a gene: 6. This chain's CDR3 is CASSLRTRSDEQFF. CDR3 DNA: TGTGCCAGCAGCTTAAGGACTAGATCGGATGAGCAGTTCTTC.